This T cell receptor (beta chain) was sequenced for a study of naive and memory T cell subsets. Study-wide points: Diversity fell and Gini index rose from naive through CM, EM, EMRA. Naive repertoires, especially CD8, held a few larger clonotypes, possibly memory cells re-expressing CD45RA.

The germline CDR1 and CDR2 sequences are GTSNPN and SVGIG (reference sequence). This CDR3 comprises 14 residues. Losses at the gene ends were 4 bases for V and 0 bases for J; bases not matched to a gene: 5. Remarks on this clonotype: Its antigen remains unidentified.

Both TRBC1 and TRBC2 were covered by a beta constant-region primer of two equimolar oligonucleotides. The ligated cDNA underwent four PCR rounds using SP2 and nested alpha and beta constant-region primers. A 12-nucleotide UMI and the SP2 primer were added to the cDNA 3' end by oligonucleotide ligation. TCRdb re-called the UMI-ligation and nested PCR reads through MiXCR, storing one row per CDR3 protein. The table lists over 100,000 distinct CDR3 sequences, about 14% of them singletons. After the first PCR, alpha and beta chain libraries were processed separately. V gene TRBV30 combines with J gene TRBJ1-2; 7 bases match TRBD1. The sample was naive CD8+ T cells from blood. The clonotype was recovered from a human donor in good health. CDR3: CAWTEGASNYGYTF. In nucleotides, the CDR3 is TGTGCCTGGACCGAGGGGGCATCTAACTATGGCTACACCTTC.